A selection of T cell receptor beta chains follows, all from one sample in a study of naive and memory T cell subsets. TCRdb recomputed calls from the UMI-ligation and nested PCR reads with MiXCR, one row per CDR3 protein. The top ten hold around 2.7% of the sample, which has roughly 100,000 distinct CDR3 sequences, 13% to 15% seen once. Source material: naive CD8+ T cells from blood. These receptors all come from a human donor in good health. Each CDR3 is given with its conserved first and last residue. D genes are given only for firm matches. Where a row states a size, it is once, few, many or the class of an expanded clone; other rows omit it.

.,TRBV12-3/TRBV12-4,TRBJ2-1,.,CASSWGEYRFF,TGTGCCAGCAGTTGGGGCGAGTACCGGTTCTTC
.,TRBV6-5,TRBJ1-1,TRBD1,CASSYGDSMNTEAFF,TGTGCCAGCAGTTACGGGGACAGTATGAACACTGAAGCTTTCTTT
.,TRBV19,TRBJ2-3,.,CASSINRVADTQYF,TGTGCCAGTAGTATAAACAGGGTGGCAGATACGCAGTATTTT
many,TRBV7-6,TRBJ2-5,.,CASTPRAGETQYF,TGTGCCAGCACCCCCAGGGCGGGGGAGACCCAGTACTTC
few,TRBV13,TRBJ2-1,.,CASSRDYLRGNEQFF,TGTGCCAGCAGCCGGGACTACCTAAGGGGGAATGAGCAGTTCTTC
many,TRBV5-1,TRBJ2-7,.,CASSLSGDYEQYF,TGCGCCAGCAGCTTATCCGGAGACTACGAGCAGTACTTC
.,TRBV4-3,TRBJ2-3,TRBD2,CASSQDRRLAGFADTQYF,TGCGCCAGCAGCCAAGATAGACGACTAGCGGGATTTGCGGATACGCAGTATTTT
few,TRBV2,TRBJ1-4,.,CASSDRGTNEKLFF,TGTGCCAGCAGTGATCGGGGAACTAATGAAAAACTGTTTTTT
.,TRBV25-1,TRBJ1-2,.,CASSELVANYGYTF,TGTGCCAGCAGTGAACTCGTGGCCAACTATGGCTACACCTTC
few,TRBV3-1,TRBJ2-1,.,CASSFGLYNEQFF,TGTGCCAGCTCATTCGGGCTATACAATGAGCAGTTCTTC
.,TRBV12-3/TRBV12-4,TRBJ1-2,.,CASRQTNEGGGYTF,TGTGCCAGCAGGCAAACAAACGAGGGGGGGGGCTACACCTTC
.,TRBV7-9,TRBJ2-3,.,CASSLDLADTQYF,TGTGCCAGCAGCTTAGATCTAGCAGATACGCAGTATTTT
.,TRBV11-2,TRBJ1-5,.,CASSSGPYQPQHF,TGTGCCAGCAGCTCGGGCCCATATCAGCCCCAGCATTTT
.,TRBV20-1,TRBJ1-2,.,CSAREDRLYTF,TGCAGTGCTAGAGAAGACAGGCTATACACCTTC
many,TRBV7-2,TRBJ2-7,TRBD1,CASTSRTGGVHEQYF,TGTGCCAGCACCTCAAGGACAGGGGGGGTCCACGAGCAGTACTTC
.,TRBV11-2,TRBJ2-7,TRBD1,CASSSARDRGPEQYF,TGTGCCAGCAGCTCAGCCCGGGACAGGGGGCCCGAGCAGTACTTC
.,TRBV20-1,TRBJ1-4,TRBD1,CSAPPLGQGEKLFF,TGCAGTGCTCCCCCCTTAGGACAGGGTGAAAAACTGTTTTTT
.,TRBV29-1,TRBJ1-2,.,CSVPDRTGNYGYTF,TGCAGCGTTCCCGATCGTACAGGGAACTATGGCTACACCTTC
many,TRBV10-3,TRBJ2-2,TRBD1,CAISEAGQATTGELFF,TGTGCCATCAGTGAGGCGGGACAGGCTACCACCGGGGAGCTGTTTTTT
few,TRBV19,TRBJ2-7,TRBD2,CASIIGTSGILPSYEQYF,TGTGCCAGTATCATCGGGACTAGCGGGATTTTGCCGTCCTACGAGCAGTACTTC
few,TRBV7-2,TRBJ2-7,TRBD1,CASSLERTGPFYEQYF,TGTGCCAGCAGCTTAGAGAGGACAGGTCCCTTCTACGAGCAGTACTTC
.,TRBV28,TRBJ2-1,.,CASSFRLGNEQFF,TGTGCCAGCAGTTTCCGACTGGGGAATGAGCAGTTCTTC
few,TRBV27,TRBJ1-5,TRBD1,CASSLKPRGPYQPQHF,TGTGCCAGCAGTTTAAAGCCCAGGGGGCCCTATCAGCCCCAGCATTTT